The 25 T cell receptor beta chains listed next were all sequenced from one sample in a study of identical twins. From the 5' RACE reads, TCRdb called clonotypes with MiXCR, one entry per CDR3 protein. In the table there are under 900,000 distinct CDR3 sequences, roughly an eighth of which are singletons. These same data were also listed under a study on yellow fever vaccine responses in identical twins.

Material for sequencing was PBMCs. The receptors were gathered from a woman aged 18 to 35 in good health.

The chain is built from TRBV6-2 or TRBV6-3 and TRBJ2-1; TRBD2 matches at 11 bases. CDR1 and CDR2 from the germline V gene are MNHEY and SVGEGT. The J segment lost 5 bases and the V segment lost 10 bases, leaving 7 bases of the junction unmatched. This CDR3 has 14 amino acids. CDR3 sequence: CAISGLAEHNEQFF. The CDR3 DNA reads TGTGCCATATCGGGACTAGCGGAGCACAATGAGCAGTTCTTC.

This clonotype was seen a handful of times. This CDR3 reads CASRWTGGSGELFF. The CDR3 DNA reads TGTGCCAGCAGATGGACAGGGGGCTCCGGGGAGCTGTTTTTT. The chain employs TRBV5-6 and TRBJ2-2; 11 bases map to TRBD1. The CDR3 consists of 14 residues. The trim removed 5 bases at V and 6 bases at J, leaving 3 bases unmatched. CDR1 is SGHDT, CDR2 YYEEEE, per germline. The entire variable domain, with the rest obtained from reference TRBV5-6 and TRBJ2-2, is as follows: DAGVTQSPTHLIKTRGQQVTLRCSPKSGHDTVSWYQQALGQGPQFIFQYYEEEERQRGNFPDRFSGHQFPNYSSELNVNALLLGDSALYLCASRWTGGSGELFFGEGSRLTVL.

This clonotype was counted only a few times. This chain connects TRBV10-3 to TRBJ2-1, with no clear D. Germline CDR1 ENHRY, CDR2 SYGVKD. This CDR3 spans 12 amino acids. Trimming pared 4 bases from V and 3 bases from J, leaving 4 bases between. The CDR3 spells CAISVYYNEQFF. CDR3 nucleotide sequence: TGTGCCATCAGTGTCTACTACAATGAGCAGTTCTTC.

Written as DNA, the CDR3 is TGTGCCAGCAGCTTAACCGGACAGGGTGTAGGGGAGACCCAGTACTTC. Amino acid sequence: CASSLTGQGVGETQYF. V and J are TRBV7-7 and TRBJ2-5, with TRBD1 matching 8 bases. The CDR3 contains 16 residues. V shed 2 bases, J shed 5 bases, and the junction held 10 bases outside the gene matches. Germline V lookup: CDR1 SSHAT, CDR2 FNYEAQ (reference sequence). Using reference TRBV7-7 and TRBJ2-5 for the parts outside the CDR3, the full variable domain is GAGVSQSPRYKVTKRGQDVTLRCDPISSHATLYWYQQALGQGPEFLTYFNYEAQPDKSGLPSDRFSAERPEGSISTLTIQRTEQRDSAMYRCASSLTGQGVGETQYFGPGTRLLVL.

This clonotype was found a few times. This chain connects TRBV6-1 to TRBJ1-1; D is uncertain. Germline V gene data show CDR1 as MNHNS and CDR2 as SASEGT. V was clipped by 6 bases and J by 0 bases, with 8 bases between them. This CDR3 comprises 13 residues. The CDR3, as DNA: TGTGCCAGCAGAGGTGGGCTGAACACTGAAGCTTTCTTT. It encodes CASRGGLNTEAFF.

This clonotype was seen a handful of times. The V gene is TRBV5-1, the J gene TRBJ2-2; possible D gene TRBD2, 6 bases. The CDR3 runs 16 residues. CDR1 is SGHRS and CDR2 is YFSETQ in the germline V gene. The V and J ends lost 4 bases and 0 bases respectively, with 13 bases between them. The CDR3 nucleotides are TGCGCCAGCAGCCCGGGAGTGAATTCGAACACCGGGGAGCTGTTTTTT. This codes for CASSPGVNSNTGELFF.

This clonotype has ten or more counts. This chain links TRBV29-1 with TRBJ2-1, with 7 bases matching TRBD2. Germline trimming cut 1 base from V and 3 bases from J; bases unmatched to any gene: 9. CDR1 is SQVTM, CDR2 ANQGSEA, per germline. This CDR3 is 16 amino acids long. CDR3 sequence reads: CSVEGGLRQSYNEQFF. CDR3 coding DNA: TGCAGCGTTGAAGGGGGACTACGACAAAGCTACAATGAGCAGTTCTTC.

About this clonotype: At one end, the junction sequence differs from germline, possibly due to a read error. The chain links TRBV20-1 to TRBJ2-1, with 10 positions matching TRBD1. Germline lookup yields CDR1 DFQATT and CDR2 SNEGSKA (reference sequence). CDR3 size: 13 residues. The CDR3 coding sequence is TGCTGTGCTCTTATGACAGGGGGCGGTGAGCAGTTCTTC. Translated, it gives CCALMTGGGEQFF.

The chain carries TRBV19 and TRBJ2-1; D unresolved. The CDR3 loop spans 12 amino acids. Trimming left V 6 bases short and J 5 bases short, with 8 bases between. Germline V gives CDR1 LNHDA, CDR2 SQIVND (reference sequence). The CDR3 is CASRLDNNEQFF. For the CDR3, the DNA is TGTGCCAGTAGGTTAGATAACAATGAGCAGTTCTTC.

This clonotype was seen repeatedly, ten times or more. The chain combines TRBV12-3 or TRBV12-4 with TRBJ1-4; no reliable D call. V gave up 6 bases and J gave up 5 bases, with 10 bases separating them. CDR3 length: 13 residues. The CDR3 protein is CASRDGLNEKLFF. The CDR3 coding sequence is TGTGCCAGCAGGGACGGGTTAAATGAAAAACTGTTTTTT.

This clonotype was recorded a few times. The genes are TRBV12-3 or TRBV12-4 and TRBJ1-2, with D hard to call. This CDR3 contains 14 residues. The germline V and J ends were trimmed by 1 base and 8 bases, with 14 bases remaining between them. The CDR3 loop reads CASSLDRAELGYTF. Here the CDR3 DNA reads TGTGCCAGCAGTTTAGATCGTGCGGAGCTCGGCTACACCTTC.

This clonotype was detected only a few times. The rearrangement links TRBV10-3 to TRBJ2-5; TRBD1 might be the D (5 bases). Germline V gives CDR1 ENHRY, CDR2 SYGVKD. The ends were cut back, 0 bases at V and 5 bases at J, with 7 bases in the middle. This CDR3 contains 13 residues. The CDR3 here is CAISESQGETQYF. In DNA form, the CDR3 reads TGTGCCATCAGTGAGTCCCAGGGCGAGACCCAGTACTTC.

This chain connects TRBV11-2 to TRBJ2-3; TRBD2 might be the D (6 bases). V was cut by 1 base and J by 1 base, with 12 bases left in between. The V gene's germline CDR1 is SGHAT and CDR2 FQNNGV. CDR3 length: 16 residues. The CDR3 loop reads CASSLGLVRGTDTQYF. CDR3 DNA sequence: TGTGCCAGCAGCTTAGGACTAGTAAGGGGCACAGATACGCAGTATTTT.

This clonotype was picked up a small number of times. The V call is TRBV12-3 or TRBV12-4, the J call TRBJ2-5, with 7 bases matching TRBD1. With 6 bases clipped from V and 2 bases from J, the junction kept 9 bases outside the gene matches. The CDR3 has 15 residues. This CDR3 reads CASSNDRVAQETQYF. CDR3 sequence (DNA): TGTGCCAGCAGCAACGACAGGGTCGCGCAAGAGACCCAGTACTTC.

This clonotype has more than one count but fewer than ten. The CDR3 DNA follows: TGTGCCAGCAGCTTGGAGTCGACTAGGACTGGGAATGAGCAGTTCTTC. Its protein is CASSLESTRTGNEQFF. This chain links TRBV5-4 with TRBJ2-1; perhaps TRBD2 as D (6 bases). V gave up 0 bases and J gave up 7 bases, with 17 bases separating them. This CDR3 has 16 amino acids. CDR1 SGHNT and CDR2 YYREEE come from the germline V gene (reference sequence).

The gene calls are TRBV7-6 and TRBJ2-7; D is possibly TRBD2 (5 bases). Trimming took 5 bases from V and 3 from J, leaving 11 bases between them. Germline CDR1 is SGHVS and CDR2 is FNYEAQ. The CDR3 loop spans 13 amino acids. This chain's CDR3 is CASSPAENYEQYF. The CDR3, as DNA: TGTGCCAGCAGCCCAGCGGAAAACTACGAGCAGTACTTC.

This clonotype was seen repeatedly, ten times or more. The CDR3 DNA sequence: TGCGCCAGCAGCCAAGAACGGGGGGACAATGAGCAGTTCTTC. This sequence encodes CASSQERGDNEQFF. The V call is TRBV4-1, the J call TRBJ2-1; 7 nucleotides line up with TRBD2. V was clipped by 0 bases and J by 5 bases; unmatched bases: 1. There are 14 residues in the CDR3. CDR1 and CDR2 from the germline V gene are MGHRA and YSYEKL.

This chain connects TRBV4-1 to TRBJ2-2, with 7 positions matching TRBD1. The V gene end was trimmed by 2 bases and the J gene end by 10 bases; junction bases not matched to a gene: 7. Germline values: CDR1 MGHRA, CDR2 YSYEKL. This CDR3 is built from 14 residues. The CDR3 DNA follows: TGCGCCAGCAGCCAACCGACAGGGAGCGCGGAGCTGTTTTTT. It specifies CASSQPTGSAELFF.

This clonotype was recorded at least ten times. One junction end disagrees with the germline gene, perhaps due to a read error. CDR3: CASSKDYRVETQYF. CDR3 in DNA: TGTGCCAGCAGCAAAGATTACAGGGTGGAGACCCAGTACTTC. The genes are TRBV14 and TRBJ2-5; weak D call: TRBD1 (6 bases). The CDR3 covers 14 residues. From germline, CDR1 is SGHDN and CDR2 FVKESK.

This clonotype occurred a few times. The rearrangement joins TRBV29-1 to TRBJ2-5; the D call may be TRBD1 or TRBD2 (5 bases each). There are 15 residues in the CDR3. Germline CDR1 SQVTM, CDR2 ANQGSEA. V was cut by 4 bases and J by 5 bases, with 20 bases left in between. In DNA form, the CDR3 reads TGCAGCGTTGTTAACCGGGACCTAATGAGGGAGACCCAGTACTTC. Translated, it gives CSVVNRDLMRETQYF. Full variable domain (missing parts from reference TRBV29-1 and TRBJ2-5): SAVISQKPSRDICQRGTSLTIQCQVDSQVTMMFWYRQQPGQSLTLIATANQGSEATYESGFVIDKFPISRPNLTFSTLTVSNMSPEDSSIYLCSVVNRDLMRETQYFGPGTRLLVL.

The chain uses TRBV25-1 and TRBJ2-1, with D hard to call. The CDR3 contains 12 residues. Germline V gene data show CDR1 as MGHDK and CDR2 as SYGVNS. The V end was cut by 3 bases, the J end by 5 bases, with 5 bases between. The CDR3 reads CASSEAHNEQFF. The CDR3 nucleotides are TGTGCCAGCAGTGAGGCTCACAATGAGCAGTTCTTC.

This clonotype was found a few times. CDR3 region: CAFGGSNYEQYV. In nucleotides, the CDR3 is TGTGCCTTCGGGGGGTCCAACTACGAGCAGTACGTC. The chain uses TRBV28 and TRBJ2-7, with TRBD2 matching over 7 bases. Trimming removed 11 bases from V and 3 bases from J; junction bases left unmatched: 7. The germline CDR1 and CDR2 sequences are MDHEN and SYDVKM. This CDR3 is built from 12 residues.

This clonotype was recorded a few times. The J gene is TRBJ2-6, the V gene TRBV5-1; D ambiguous. Germline V lookup: CDR1 SGHRS, CDR2 YFSETQ. The CDR3 totals 17 residues. The V gene lost 0 bases and the J gene lost 0 bases, with 10 bases spanning the gap. CDR3 sequence: CASSLEVSYSGANVLTF. The CDR3 nucleotides are TGCGCCAGCAGCTTGGAAGTCTCCTACTCTGGGGCCAACGTCCTGACTTTC.

Turning to this clonotype: A much larger clone differs by one base, so this may be a read error. The rearrangement joins TRBV12-3 or TRBV12-4 to TRBJ2-7; D is possibly TRBD1 or TRBD2 (5 bases each). CDR3 length: 13 residues. The CDR3 sequence is CANSLTGTDEQYV. The CDR3 nucleotides are TGTGCCAACAGTTTAACCGGGACCGACGAGCAGTACGTC.

This clonotype was recorded a few times. The chain uses TRBV6-1 and TRBJ2-3; 8 bases are a match to TRBD2. V lost 10 bases to trimming and J lost 1 base; unmatched junction nucleotides: 13. CDR3 length equals 16 residues. Germline loops: CDR1 MNHNS, CDR2 SASEGT. The CDR3 nucleotides are TGTGCCACCGATCCTACGGGAGGGGGAGGCACAGATACGCAGTATTTT. Translated: CATDPTGGGGTDTQYF.